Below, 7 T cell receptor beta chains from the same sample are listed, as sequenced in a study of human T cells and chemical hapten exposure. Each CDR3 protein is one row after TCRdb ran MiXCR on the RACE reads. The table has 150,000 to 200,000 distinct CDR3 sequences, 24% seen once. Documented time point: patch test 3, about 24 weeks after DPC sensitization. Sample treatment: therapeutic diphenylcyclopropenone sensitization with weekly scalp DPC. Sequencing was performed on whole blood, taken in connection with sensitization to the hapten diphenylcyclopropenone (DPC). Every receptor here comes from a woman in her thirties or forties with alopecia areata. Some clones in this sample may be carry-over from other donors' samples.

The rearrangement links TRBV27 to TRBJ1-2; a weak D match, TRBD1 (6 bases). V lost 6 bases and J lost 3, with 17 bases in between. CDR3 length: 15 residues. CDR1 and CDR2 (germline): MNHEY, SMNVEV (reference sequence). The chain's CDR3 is CASSALGQIHYGYTF. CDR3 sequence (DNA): TGTGCCAGCAGCGCCCTTGGACAGATTCACTATGGCTACACCTTC.

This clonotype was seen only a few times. The CDR3 DNA sequence: TGCAGCGTTGACGGGACTAGCTTGAGCTCCTACAATGAGCAGTTCTTC. Translating gives CSVDGTSLSSYNEQFF. The V gene is TRBV29-1, the J gene TRBJ2-1; TRBD2 agrees at 9 bases. Germline lookup yields CDR1 SQVTM and CDR2 ANQGSEA. The junction had 6 bases not matched to a gene; V was cut back by 3 bases and J by 0 bases. This CDR3 has 16 amino acids.

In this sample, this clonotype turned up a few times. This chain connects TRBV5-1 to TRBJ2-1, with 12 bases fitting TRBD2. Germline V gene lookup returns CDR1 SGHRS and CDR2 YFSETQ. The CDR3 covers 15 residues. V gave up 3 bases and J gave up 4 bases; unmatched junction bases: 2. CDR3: CASSSSGREYNEQFF. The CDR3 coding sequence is TGCGCCAGCAGCTCTAGCGGGAGGGAATACAATGAGCAGTTCTTC.

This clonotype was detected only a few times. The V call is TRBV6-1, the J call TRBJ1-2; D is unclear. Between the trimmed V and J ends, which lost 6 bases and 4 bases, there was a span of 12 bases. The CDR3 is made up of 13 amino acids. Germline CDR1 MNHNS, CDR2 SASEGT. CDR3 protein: CASSLRTPYGYTF. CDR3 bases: TGTGCCAGCAGCCTCCGGACTCCCTATGGCTACACCTTC.

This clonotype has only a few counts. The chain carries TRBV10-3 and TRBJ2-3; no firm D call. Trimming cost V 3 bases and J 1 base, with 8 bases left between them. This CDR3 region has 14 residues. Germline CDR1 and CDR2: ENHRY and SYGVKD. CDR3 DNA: TGTGCCATCAGTGAAGTTGACGGCACAGATACGCAGTATTTT. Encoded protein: CAISEVDGTDTQYF.

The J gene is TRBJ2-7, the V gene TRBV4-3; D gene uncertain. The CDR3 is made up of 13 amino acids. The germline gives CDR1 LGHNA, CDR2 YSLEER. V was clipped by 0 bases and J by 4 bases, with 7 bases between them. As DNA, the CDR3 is TGCGCCAGCAGCCAAGATATCGGGTACGAGCAGTACTTC. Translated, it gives CASSQDIGYEQYF.

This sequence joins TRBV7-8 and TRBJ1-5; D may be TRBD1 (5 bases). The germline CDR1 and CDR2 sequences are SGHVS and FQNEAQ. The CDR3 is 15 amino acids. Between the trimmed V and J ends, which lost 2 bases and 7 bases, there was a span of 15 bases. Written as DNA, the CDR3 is TGTGCCAGCAGCTTAAATCTGGGGGGAGGGCAGCCCCAGCATTTT. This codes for CASSLNLGGGQPQHF.